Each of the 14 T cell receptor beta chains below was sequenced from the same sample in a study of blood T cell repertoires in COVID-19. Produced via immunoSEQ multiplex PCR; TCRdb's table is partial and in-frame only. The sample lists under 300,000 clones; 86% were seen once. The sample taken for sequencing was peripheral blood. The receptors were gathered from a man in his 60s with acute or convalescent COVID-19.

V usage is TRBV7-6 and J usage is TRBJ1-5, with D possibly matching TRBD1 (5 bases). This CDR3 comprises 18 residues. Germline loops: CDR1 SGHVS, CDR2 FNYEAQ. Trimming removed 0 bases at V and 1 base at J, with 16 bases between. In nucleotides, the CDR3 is TGTGCCAGCAGCTTAGCATCGGGGGTCGGACCAAGCAATCAGCCCCAGCATTTT. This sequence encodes CASSLASGVGPSNQPQHF.

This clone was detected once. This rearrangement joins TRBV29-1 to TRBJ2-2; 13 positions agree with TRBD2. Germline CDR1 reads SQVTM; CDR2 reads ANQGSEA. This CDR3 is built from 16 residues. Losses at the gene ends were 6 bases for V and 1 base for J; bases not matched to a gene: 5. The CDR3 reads CSVLGLAGMNTGELFF. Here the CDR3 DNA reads TGCAGCGTCCTGGGACTAGCGGGGATGAACACCGGGGAGCTGTTTTTT.

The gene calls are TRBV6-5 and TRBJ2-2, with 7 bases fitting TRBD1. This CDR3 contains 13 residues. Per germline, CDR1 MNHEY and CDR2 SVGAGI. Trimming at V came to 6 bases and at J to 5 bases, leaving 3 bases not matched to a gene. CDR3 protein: CASRRGQTGELFF. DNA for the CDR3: TGTGCCAGCAGGAGGGGGCAGACCGGGGAGCTGTTTTTT.

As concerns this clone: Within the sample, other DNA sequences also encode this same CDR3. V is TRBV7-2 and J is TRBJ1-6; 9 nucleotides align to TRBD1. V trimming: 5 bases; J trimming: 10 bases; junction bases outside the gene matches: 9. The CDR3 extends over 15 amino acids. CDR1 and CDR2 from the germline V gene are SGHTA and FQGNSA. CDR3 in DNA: TGTGCCAGCAGCCCCCGGACAGGGGAAGGATCACCCCTCCACTTT. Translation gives CASSPRTGEGSPLHF.

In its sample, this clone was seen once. The CDR3 spells CASSERLEKLFF. The CDR3 DNA reads TGTGCCAGCAGTGAACGACTGGAAAAACTGTTTTTT. The chain is built from TRBV25-1 and TRBJ1-4; D gene ambiguous. This CDR3 spans 12 amino acids. CDR1 and CDR2 (germline): MGHDK, SYGVNS. Trimming left V 2 bases short and J 8 bases short, with 6 bases between. Together with reference TRBV25-1 and TRBJ1-4, the CDR3 gives the full variable domain: EADIYQTPRYLVIGTGKKITLECSQTMGHDKMYWYQQDPGMELHLIHYSYGVNSTEKGDLSSESTVSRIRTEHFPLTLESARPSHTSQYLCASSERLEKLFFGSGTQLSVL.

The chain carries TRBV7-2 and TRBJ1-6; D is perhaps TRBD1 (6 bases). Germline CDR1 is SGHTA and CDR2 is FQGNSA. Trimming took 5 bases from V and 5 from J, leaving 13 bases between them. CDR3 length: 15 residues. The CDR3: CASSQGPGDNSPLHF. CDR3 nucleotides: TGTGCCAGCAGCCAAGGACCAGGGGATAATTCACCCCTCCACTTT.

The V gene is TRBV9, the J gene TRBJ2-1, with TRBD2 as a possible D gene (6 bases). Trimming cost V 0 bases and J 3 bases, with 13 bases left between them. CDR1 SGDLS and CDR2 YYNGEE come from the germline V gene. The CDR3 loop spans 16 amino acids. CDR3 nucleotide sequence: TGTGCCAGCAGCGTAGCTATCGGGAGAAACTACAATGAGCAGTTCTTC. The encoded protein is CASSVAIGRNYNEQFF.

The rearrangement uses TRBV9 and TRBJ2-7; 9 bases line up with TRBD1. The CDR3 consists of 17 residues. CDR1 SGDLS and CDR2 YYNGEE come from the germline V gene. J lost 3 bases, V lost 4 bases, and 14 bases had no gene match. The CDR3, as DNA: TGTGCCAGCAGCTCCTCAGGGGGGACAGGGATAGGCTACGAGCAGTACTTC. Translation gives CASSSSGGTGIGYEQYF. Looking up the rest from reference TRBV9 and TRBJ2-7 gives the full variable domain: DSGVTQTPKHLITATGQRVTLRCSPRSGDLSVYWYQQSLDQGLQFLIQYYNGEERAKGNILERFSAQQFPDLHSELNLSSLELGDSALYFCASSSSGGTGIGYEQYFGPGTRLTVT.

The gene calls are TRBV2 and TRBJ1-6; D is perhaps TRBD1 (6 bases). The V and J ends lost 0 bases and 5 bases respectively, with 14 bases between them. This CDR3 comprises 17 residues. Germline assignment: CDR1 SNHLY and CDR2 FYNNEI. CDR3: CASSEALPWTDNSPLHF. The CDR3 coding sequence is TGTGCCAGCAGTGAAGCGCTTCCTTGGACAGATAATTCACCCCTCCACTTT.

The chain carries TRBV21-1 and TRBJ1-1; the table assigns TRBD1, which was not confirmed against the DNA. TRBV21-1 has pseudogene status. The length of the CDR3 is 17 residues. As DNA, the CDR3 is TGTGCCAGCAGCTTACTCGACAGGGGGATGCCGAACACTGAAGCTTTCTTT. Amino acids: CASSLLDRGMPNTEAFF.

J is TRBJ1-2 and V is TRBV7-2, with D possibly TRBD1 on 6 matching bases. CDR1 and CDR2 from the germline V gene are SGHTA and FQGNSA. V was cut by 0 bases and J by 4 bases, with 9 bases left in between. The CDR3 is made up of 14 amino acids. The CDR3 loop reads CASSLAGRGYGYTF. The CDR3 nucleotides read TGTGCCAGCAGCTTAGCGGGCAGGGGCTATGGCTACACCTTC.

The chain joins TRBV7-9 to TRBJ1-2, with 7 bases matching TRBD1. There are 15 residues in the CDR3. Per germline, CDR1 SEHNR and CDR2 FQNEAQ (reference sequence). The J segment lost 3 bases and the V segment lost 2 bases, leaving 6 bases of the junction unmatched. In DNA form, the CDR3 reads TGTGCCAGCAGCTTAAGGAGTCAGGGGGACTATGGCTACACCTTC. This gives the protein CASSLRSQGDYGYTF.

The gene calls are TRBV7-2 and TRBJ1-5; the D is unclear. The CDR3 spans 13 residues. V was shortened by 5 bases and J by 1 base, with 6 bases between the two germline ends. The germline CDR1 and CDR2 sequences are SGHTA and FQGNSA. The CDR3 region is CASSVRSNQPQHF. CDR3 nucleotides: TGTGCCAGCAGCGTACGGAGCAATCAGCCCCAGCATTTT.

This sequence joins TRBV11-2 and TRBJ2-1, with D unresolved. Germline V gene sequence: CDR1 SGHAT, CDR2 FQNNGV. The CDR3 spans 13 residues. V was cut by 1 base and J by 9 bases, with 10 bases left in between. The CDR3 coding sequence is TGTGCCAGCAGCTTAGGATTGACAATTGAGCAGTTCTTC. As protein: CASSLGLTIEQFF.